This TCR beta chain was sequenced for a study of CD8 T cells in ankylosing spondylitis. Study observations and caveats: Apparently characteristic of ankylosing spondylitis blood was a TCR beta motif (fewer than ten highly homologous variants).

V dropped 2 bases and J dropped 5 bases, with 10 bases sitting between them. Germline V gene sequence: CDR1 MNHNS, CDR2 SASEGT. This CDR3 has 14 residues. MiXCR, run by TCRdb on the 5' RACE reads, gives a single entry per CDR3 protein. The profile covers about 840,000 distinct CDR3 sequences, with approximately 12% appearing a single time and approximately 0.51% taken by the ten largest. A few counts support this clonotype. Its antigen is still unknown. Sequencing was carried out using blood, either unsorted or a sorted T cell fraction (not recorded which). The sequence came from a male donor with ankylosing spondylitis. This chain connects TRBV6-1 to TRBJ1-5; D might be TRBD1 (5 bases). CDR3 in amino acids: CASSERLGDQPQHF. Here the CDR3 DNA reads TGTGCCAGCAGTGAAAGGCTAGGGGATCAGCCCCAGCATTTT.